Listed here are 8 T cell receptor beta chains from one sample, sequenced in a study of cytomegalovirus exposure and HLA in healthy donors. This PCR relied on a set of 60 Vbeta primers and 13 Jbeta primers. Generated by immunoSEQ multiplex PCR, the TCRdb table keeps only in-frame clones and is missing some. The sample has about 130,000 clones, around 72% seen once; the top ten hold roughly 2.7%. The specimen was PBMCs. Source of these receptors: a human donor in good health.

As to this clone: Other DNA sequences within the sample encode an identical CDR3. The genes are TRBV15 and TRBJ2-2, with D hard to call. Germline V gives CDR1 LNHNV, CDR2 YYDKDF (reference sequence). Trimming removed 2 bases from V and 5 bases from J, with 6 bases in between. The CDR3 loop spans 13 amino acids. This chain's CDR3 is CATSRQVTGELFF. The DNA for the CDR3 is TGTGCCACCAGCAGACAGGTGACCGGGGAGCTGTTTTTT.

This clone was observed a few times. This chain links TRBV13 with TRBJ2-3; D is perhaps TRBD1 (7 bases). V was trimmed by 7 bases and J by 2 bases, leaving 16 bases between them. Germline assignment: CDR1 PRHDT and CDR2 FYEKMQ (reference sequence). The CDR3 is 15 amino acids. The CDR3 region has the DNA TGTGCCAGCACCTCCAGGGGGAGGAACACAGATACGCAGTATTTT. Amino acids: CASTSRGRNTDTQYF.

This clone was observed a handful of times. The CDR3 region has the DNA TGCGCCAGCAGCTTGAGCTGGGGCCGGACGCCCGGGGAGCTGTTTTTT. Protein product: CASSLSWGRTPGELFF. This chain connects TRBV5-1 to TRBJ2-2; D is perhaps TRBD1 (5 bases). Trimming removed 1 base from V and 6 bases from J, with 16 bases in between. The CDR3 consists of 16 residues. The V gene's germline CDR1 is SGHRS and CDR2 YFSETQ.

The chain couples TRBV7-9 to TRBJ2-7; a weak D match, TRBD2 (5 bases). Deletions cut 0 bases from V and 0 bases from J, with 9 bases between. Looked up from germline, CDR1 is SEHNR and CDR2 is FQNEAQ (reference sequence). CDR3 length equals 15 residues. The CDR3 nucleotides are TGTGCCAGCAGCTTAGCGCTAGCCGACTCCTACGAGCAGTACTTC. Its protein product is CASSLALADSYEQYF.

The CDR3 sequence: CASSRTGMGYGYTF. In DNA, the CDR3 is TGCGCCAGCAGCCGGACAGGGATGGGCTATGGCTACACCTTC. V and J are TRBV4-3 and TRBJ1-2; TRBD1 matches at 8 bases. The trim removed 4 bases at V and 4 bases at J, leaving 5 bases unmatched. The germline V gene has CDR1 LGHNA and CDR2 YSLEER. The CDR3 consists of 14 residues.

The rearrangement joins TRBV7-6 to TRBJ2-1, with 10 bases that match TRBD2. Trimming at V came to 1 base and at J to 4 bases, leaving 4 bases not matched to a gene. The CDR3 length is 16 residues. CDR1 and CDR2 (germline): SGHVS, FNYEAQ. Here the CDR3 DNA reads TGTGCCAGCAGCTTAGAGGGGACTAGCGTTTACAATGAGCAGTTCTTC. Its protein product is CASSLEGTSVYNEQFF.

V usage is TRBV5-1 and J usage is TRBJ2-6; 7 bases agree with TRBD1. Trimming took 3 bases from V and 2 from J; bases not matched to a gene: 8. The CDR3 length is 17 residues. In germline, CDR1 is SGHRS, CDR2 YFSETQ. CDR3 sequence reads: CASSSATGVAGANVLTF. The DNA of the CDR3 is TGCGCCAGCAGCTCCGCCACAGGGGTAGCTGGGGCCAACGTCCTGACTTTC.

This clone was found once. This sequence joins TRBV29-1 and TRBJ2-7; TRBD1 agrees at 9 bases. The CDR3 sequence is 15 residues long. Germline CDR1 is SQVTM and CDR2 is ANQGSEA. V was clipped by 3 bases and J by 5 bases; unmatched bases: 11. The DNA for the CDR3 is TGCAGCGTTGACCCCTCCGGGACAGGGTCCCACGAGCAGTACTTC. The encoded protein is CSVDPSGTGSHEQYF.